What follows is one T cell receptor beta chain and its context. The target antigen is unknown. The source of the sample is a study of cytomegalovirus exposure and HLA in healthy donors. Study details: Out of about 190 million T cells, an earlier analysis found 117 million unique TCR beta sequences in total. General study findings and limits: Reportedly, TCR beta sequences accurately predicted HLA-A and HLA-B alleles in most subjects. It was assumed in the presence/absence analyses that sequencing depth was roughly uniform across donors. In all likelihood, a cluster of highly shared sequence variants was a sequencing artifact.

Germline V gene sequence: CDR1 SGHRS, CDR2 YFSETQ. The V and J ends lost 0 bases and 2 bases respectively, with 12 bases between them. The CDR3 extends over 15 amino acids. Vbeta (60) and Jbeta (13) primers were used in the PCR. The method was immunoSEQ multiplex PCR; TCRdb's version includes in-frame clones alone and lacks a portion of them. The table has approximately 190,000 clones, roughly four fifths seen once. The sample consisted of PBMCs. The gene calls are TRBV5-1 and TRBJ2-7; D perhaps matches TRBD2 (5 bases). The sequence came from a man between 35 and 55 years old in good health and CMV-seropositive. The CDR3 loop is CASSLVGGHTYEQYF. As DNA, the CDR3 is TGCGCCAGCAGCTTGGTCGGAGGTCACACCTACGAGCAGTACTTC.